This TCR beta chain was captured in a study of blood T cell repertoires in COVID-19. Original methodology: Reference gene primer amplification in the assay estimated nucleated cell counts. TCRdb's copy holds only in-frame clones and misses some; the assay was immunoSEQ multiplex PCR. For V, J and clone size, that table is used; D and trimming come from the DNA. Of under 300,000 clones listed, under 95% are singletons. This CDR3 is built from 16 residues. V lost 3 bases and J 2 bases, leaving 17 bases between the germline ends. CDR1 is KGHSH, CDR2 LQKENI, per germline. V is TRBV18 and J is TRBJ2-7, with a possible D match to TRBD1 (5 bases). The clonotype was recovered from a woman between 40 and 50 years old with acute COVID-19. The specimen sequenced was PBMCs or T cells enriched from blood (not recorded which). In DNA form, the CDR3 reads TGTGCCAGCTCACCGCCAAACAGGTTTACTCCCTACGAGCAGTACTTC. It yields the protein CASSPPNRFTPYEQYF.